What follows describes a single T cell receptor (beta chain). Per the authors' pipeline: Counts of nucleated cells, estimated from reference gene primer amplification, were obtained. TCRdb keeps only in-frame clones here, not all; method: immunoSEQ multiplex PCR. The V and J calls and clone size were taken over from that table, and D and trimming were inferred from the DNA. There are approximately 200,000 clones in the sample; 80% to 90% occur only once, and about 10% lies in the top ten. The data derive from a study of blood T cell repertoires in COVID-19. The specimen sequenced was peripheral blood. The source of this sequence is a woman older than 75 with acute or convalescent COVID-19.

The chain's CDR3 is CASRDLTVLINSPLHF. CDR3 in DNA: TGTGCCAGCAGAGATTTGACAGTCCTTATTAATTCACCCCTCCACTTT. The chain carries TRBV2 and TRBJ1-6; TRBD1 is a possible D gene (5 bases). The V and J ends lost 6 bases and 6 bases respectively, with 18 bases between them. Germline V CDR1 and CDR2: SNHLY, FYNNEI. The CDR3 runs to 16 residues.